These T cell receptor beta chains were read from a single sample in a study of cytomegalovirus exposure and HLA in healthy donors. TCRdb keeps only in-frame clones here, not all; method: immunoSEQ multiplex PCR. The sample consists of about 130,000 clones, under 20% of them appearing once. The sample was PBMCs. Receptor source: a female donor in good health and CMV-seropositive. CDR3s include the opening cysteine and the closing phenylalanine or tryptophan. Fields, in order: clone size, V gene, D gene, J gene, CDR3 protein, CDR3 DNA. The D gene is left open where the match is weak. Clone size, where shown, is once, few, many, or a class for clones that have expanded.

abundance: -; v_gene: TRBV10-2; d_gene: TRBD1; j_gene: TRBJ2-2; CDR3aa: CASSALQGARGELFF; CDR3nt: TGCGCCAGCAGTGCTCTACAGGGGGCGCGCGGGGAGCTGTTTTTT
abundance: -; v_gene: TRBV10-3; d_gene: -; j_gene: TRBJ1-2; CDR3aa: CAISASVPANYGYTF; CDR3nt: TGTGCCATCAGTGCTAGTGTGCCCGCTAACTATGGCTACACCTTC
abundance: -; v_gene: TRBV2; d_gene: TRBD2; j_gene: TRBJ2-7; CDR3aa: CASSGLAGVGFLWEQYF; CDR3nt: TGTGCCAGCAGTGGACTAGCGGGAGTGGGCTTCCTGTGGGAGCAGTACTTC
abundance: -; v_gene: TRBV5-1; d_gene: -; j_gene: TRBJ1-4; CDR3aa: CASSLEGVVNEKLFF; CDR3nt: TGCGCCAGCAGCTTGGAGGGGGTGGTTAATGAAAAACTGTTTTTT
abundance: few; v_gene: TRBV9; d_gene: TRBD2; j_gene: TRBJ2-3; CDR3aa: CASSVTGRSTDTQYF; CDR3nt: TGTGCCAGCAGCGTAACCGGGAGGAGCACAGATACGCAGTATTTT
abundance: -; v_gene: TRBV29-1; d_gene: -; j_gene: TRBJ2-5; CDR3aa: CSGAGETQYF; CDR3nt: TGCAGCGGCGCGGGGGAGACCCAGTACTTC
abundance: -; v_gene: TRBV29-1; d_gene: -; j_gene: TRBJ1-1; CDR3aa: CSVEWYKEYTEAFF; CDR3nt: TGCAGCGTTGAATGGTACAAGGAGTACACTGAAGCTTTCTTT
abundance: few; v_gene: TRBV5-1; d_gene: TRBD1; j_gene: TRBJ1-1; CDR3aa: CASSQTTWDRGSTEAFF; CDR3nt: TGCGCCAGCAGCCAAACAACCTGGGACAGGGGAAGCACTGAAGCTTTCTTT
abundance: -; v_gene: TRBV4-1; d_gene: TRBD1; j_gene: TRBJ1-5; CDR3aa: CASSLHEGQGGKPQHF; CDR3nt: TGCGCCAGCAGCCTCCATGAAGGGCAGGGGGGTAAGCCCCAGCATTTT
abundance: few; v_gene: TRBV29-1; d_gene: TRBD2; j_gene: TRBJ2-2; CDR3aa: CSVGSLGLAGEPHRELFF; CDR3nt: TGCAGCGTTGGGAGCCTCGGACTAGCGGGAGAGCCCCACCGGGAGCTGTTTTTT
abundance: few; v_gene: TRBV7-9; d_gene: -; j_gene: TRBJ1-4; CDR3aa: CASSSPDWANEKLFF; CDR3nt: TGTGCCAGCAGCTCCCCCGATTGGGCGAATGAAAAACTGTTTTTT
abundance: -; v_gene: TRBV28; d_gene: -; j_gene: TRBJ2-7; CDR3aa: CASSLIWGQSPLGQYF; CDR3nt: TGTGCCAGCAGTTTAATTTGGGGACAATCACCCCTAGGGCAGTACTTC
abundance: -; v_gene: TRBV19; d_gene: TRBD2; j_gene: TRBJ2-1; CDR3aa: CASKTSGGQFF; CDR3nt: TGTGCCAGTAAGACTAGCGGGGGGCAGTTCTTC
abundance: -; v_gene: TRBV6-6; d_gene: -; j_gene: TRBJ1-2; CDR3aa: CASSYIANYGYTF; CDR3nt: TGTGCCAGCAGTTACATAGCTAACTATGGCTACACCTTC
abundance: -; v_gene: TRBV4-1; d_gene: TRBD2; j_gene: TRBJ2-7; CDR3aa: CASSQGTGLAYEQYF; CDR3nt: TGCGCCAGCAGCCAAGGAACGGGACTAGCCTACGAGCAGTACTTC
abundance: -; v_gene: TRBV7-2; d_gene: TRBD2; j_gene: TRBJ2-5; CDR3aa: CASSLNLAGETQYF; CDR3nt: TGTGCCAGCAGCTTAAATCTAGCGGGGGAGACCCAGTACTTC